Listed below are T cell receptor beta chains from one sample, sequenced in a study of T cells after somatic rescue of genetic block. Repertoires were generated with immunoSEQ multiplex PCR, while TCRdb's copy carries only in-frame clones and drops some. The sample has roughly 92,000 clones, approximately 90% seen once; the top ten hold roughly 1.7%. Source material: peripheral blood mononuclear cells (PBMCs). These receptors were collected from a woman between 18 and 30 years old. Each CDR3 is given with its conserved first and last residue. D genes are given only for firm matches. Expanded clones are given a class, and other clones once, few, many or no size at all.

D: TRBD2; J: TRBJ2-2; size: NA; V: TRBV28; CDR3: CASSFELAGENTGELFF; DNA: TGTGCCAGCAGTTTTGAACTAGCGGGAGAGAACACCGGGGAGCTGTTTTTT
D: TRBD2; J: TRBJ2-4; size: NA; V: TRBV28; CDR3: CASSQTSGRAKNIQYF; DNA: TGTGCCAGCAGTCAGACTAGCGGGAGGGCCAAAAACATTCAGTACTTC
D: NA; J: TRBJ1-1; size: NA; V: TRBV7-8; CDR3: CASSLAGNTEAFF; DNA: TGTGCCAGCAGCTTAGCGGGGAACACTGAAGCTTTCTTT
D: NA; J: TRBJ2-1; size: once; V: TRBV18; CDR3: CASSPGTNEQFF; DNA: TGTGCCAGCTCACCTGGGACTAATGAGCAGTTCTTC
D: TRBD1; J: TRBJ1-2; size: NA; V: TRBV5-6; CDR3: CASSLVRDRGANPYGYTF; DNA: TGTGCCAGCAGCTTGGTCCGGGACAGGGGCGCGAATCCCTATGGCTACACCTTC
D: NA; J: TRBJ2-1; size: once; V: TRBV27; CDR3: CASSLSGGKEQFF; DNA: TGTGCCAGCAGTTTATCAGGCGGGAAGGAGCAGTTCTTC
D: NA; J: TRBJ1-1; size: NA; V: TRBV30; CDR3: CAWSPVGLAEAFF; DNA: TGTGCCTGGAGTCCGGTGGGGCTAGCTGAAGCTTTCTTT
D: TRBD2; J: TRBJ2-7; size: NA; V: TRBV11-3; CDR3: CASSPIAGSIYEQYF; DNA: TGTGCCAGCAGCCCGATAGCGGGGTCGATCTACGAGCAGTACTTC
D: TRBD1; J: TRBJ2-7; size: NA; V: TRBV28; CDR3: CASSLPGQGTYEQYF; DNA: TGTGCCAGCAGTTTGCCGGGACAGGGGACCTACGAGCAGTACTTC
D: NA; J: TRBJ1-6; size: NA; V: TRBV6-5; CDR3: CASTKGLQNNSPLHF; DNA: TGTGCCAGCACAAAGGGACTACAAAATAATTCACCCCTCCACTTT
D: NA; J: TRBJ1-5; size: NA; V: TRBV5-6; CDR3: CASSLGGTYSNQPQHF; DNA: TGTGCCAGCAGCTTAGGGGGGACCTATAGCAATCAGCCCCAGCATTTT
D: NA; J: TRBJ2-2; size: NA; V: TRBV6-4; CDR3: CASSDSVTGELFF; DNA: TGTGCCAGCAGTGACTCGGTCACCGGGGAGCTGTTTTTT
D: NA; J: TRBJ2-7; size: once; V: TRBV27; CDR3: CASSSWGPGYEQYF; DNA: TGTGCCAGCAGTTCTTGGGGACCCGGCTACGAGCAGTACTTC
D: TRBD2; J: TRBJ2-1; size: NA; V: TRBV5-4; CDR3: CASSLLVAGPNNEQFF; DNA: TGTGCCAGCAGCTTATTGGTAGCGGGACCAAACAATGAGCAGTTCTTC
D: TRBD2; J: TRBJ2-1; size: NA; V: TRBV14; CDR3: CASSQEKAGGPYNEQFF; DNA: TGTGCCAGCAGCCAAGAGAAAGCGGGAGGGCCCTACAATGAGCAGTTCTTC
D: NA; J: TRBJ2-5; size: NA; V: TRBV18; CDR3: CASSPRREETQYF; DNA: TGTGCCAGCTCACCCCGCAGGGAAGAGACCCAGTACTTC
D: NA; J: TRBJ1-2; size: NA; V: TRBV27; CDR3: CASSLSFGGNYGYTF; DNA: TGTGCCAGCAGTTTATCGTTCGGTGGTAACTATGGCTACACCTTC
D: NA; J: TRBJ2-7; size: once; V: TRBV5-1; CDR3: CASSWPGYEQYF; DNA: TGCGCCAGCAGTTGGCCAGGGTACGAGCAGTACTTC
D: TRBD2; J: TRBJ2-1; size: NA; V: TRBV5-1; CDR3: CASSLATQKGSGEQFF; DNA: TGCGCCAGCAGCTTGGCCACGCAGAAGGGTAGCGGGGAGCAGTTCTTC
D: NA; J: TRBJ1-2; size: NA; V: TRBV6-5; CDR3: CASSYSGQVGYTF; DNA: TGTGCCAGCAGTTACTCGGGGCAGGTCGGCTACACCTTC
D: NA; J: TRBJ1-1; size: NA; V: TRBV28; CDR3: CASSPRLRTNTEAFF; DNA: TGTGCCAGCAGCCCCCGGTTAAGGACGAACACTGAAGCTTTCTTT
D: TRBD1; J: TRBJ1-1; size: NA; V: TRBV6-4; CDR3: CASSSAPGQGTEAFF; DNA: TGTGCCAGCAGTTCAGCACCGGGACAGGGTACTGAAGCTTTCTTT
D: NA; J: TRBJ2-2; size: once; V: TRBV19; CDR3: CASSIGGQGHAGELFF; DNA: TGTGCCAGTAGTATCGGTGGTCAGGGGCATGCCGGGGAGCTGTTTTTT
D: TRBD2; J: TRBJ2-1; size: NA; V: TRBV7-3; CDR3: CASSLTGGTISYNEQFF; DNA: TGTGCCAGCAGCTTGACGGGGGGGACCATTTCCTACAATGAGCAGTTCTTC
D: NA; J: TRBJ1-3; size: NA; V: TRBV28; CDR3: CASARPLGGNTIYF; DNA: TGTGCCAGCGCCCGGCCCCTGGGCGGAAACACCATATATTTT
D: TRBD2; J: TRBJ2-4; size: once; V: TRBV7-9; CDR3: CASSSGDDNKNIQYF; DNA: TGTGCCAGCAGCAGCGGGGACGACAACAAAAACATTCAGTACTTC
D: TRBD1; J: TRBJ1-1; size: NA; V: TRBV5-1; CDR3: CASRTGRGRKTEAFF; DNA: TGCGCCAGCAGAACGGGCAGGGGGAGGAAAACTGAAGCTTTCTTT
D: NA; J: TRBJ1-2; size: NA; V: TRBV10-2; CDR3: CASSAGAFYGYTF; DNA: TGCGCCAGCAGTGCAGGGGCCTTCTATGGCTACACCTTC
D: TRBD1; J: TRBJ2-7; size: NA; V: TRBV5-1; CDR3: CASSRDRPPWDEQYF; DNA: TGCGCCAGCAGCCGGGACAGGCCACCCTGGGACGAGCAGTACTTC
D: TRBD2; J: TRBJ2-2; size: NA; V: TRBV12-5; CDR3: CASGLVRRLAGHTGELFF; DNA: TGTGCTAGTGGTTTGGTACGGCGGCTAGCGGGTCACACCGGGGAGCTGTTTTTT
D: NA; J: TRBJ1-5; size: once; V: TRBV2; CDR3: CASSGLQTQPQHF; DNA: TGTGCCAGCAGCGGACTTCAGACTCAGCCCCAGCATTTT
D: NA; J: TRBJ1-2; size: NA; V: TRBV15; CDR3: CATSRDLGMAYGYTF; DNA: TGTGCCACCAGCAGAGATTTGGGCATGGCCTATGGCTACACCTTC
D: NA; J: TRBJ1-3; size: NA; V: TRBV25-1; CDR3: CATSAGSSGNTIYF; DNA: TGTGCCACATCGGCAGGGAGCTCTGGAAACACCATATATTTT
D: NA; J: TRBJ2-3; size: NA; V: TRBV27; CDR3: CASSSLGSGTDTQYF; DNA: TGTGCCAGCAGTTCCCTAGGCTCGGGGACAGATACGCAGTATTTT
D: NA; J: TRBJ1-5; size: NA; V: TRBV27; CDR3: CASRQFSNQPQHF; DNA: TGTGCCAGTAGACAGTTTAGCAATCAGCCCCAGCATTTT
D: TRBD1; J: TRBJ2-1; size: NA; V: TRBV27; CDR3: CASSPSQGEAYNEQFF; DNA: TGTGCCAGCAGTCCCTCACAGGGGGAAGCGTACAATGAGCAGTTCTTC
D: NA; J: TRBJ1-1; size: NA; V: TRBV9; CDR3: CASSVGPPWGGAFF; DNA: TGTGCCAGCAGCGTAGGGCCACCCTGGGGGGGGGCTTTCTTT
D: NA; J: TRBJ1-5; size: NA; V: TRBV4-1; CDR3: CASSQGFGVGQPQHF; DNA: TGCGCCAGCAGCCAAGGTTTCGGGGTTGGTCAGCCCCAGCATTTT
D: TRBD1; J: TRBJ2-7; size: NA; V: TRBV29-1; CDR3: CSVGGQGGPLYEQYF; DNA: TGCAGCGTTGGGGGACAGGGTGGTCCCCTCTACGAGCAGTACTTC
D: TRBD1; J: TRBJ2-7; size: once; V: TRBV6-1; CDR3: CASSEDRGDAYEQYF; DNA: TGTGCCAGCAGTGAGGACAGGGGGGATGCCTACGAGCAGTACTTC
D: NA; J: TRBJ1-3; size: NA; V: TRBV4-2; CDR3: CASSQVGWASGNTIYF; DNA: TGTGCCAGCAGCCAAGTCGGTTGGGCCTCTGGAAACACCATATATTTT
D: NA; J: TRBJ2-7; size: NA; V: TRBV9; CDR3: CASSEGISGSYEQYF; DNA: TGTGCCAGCAGCGAAGGGATTAGCGGCTCCTACGAGCAGTACTTC
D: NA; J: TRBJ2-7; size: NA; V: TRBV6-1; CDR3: CASSEIYEQYF; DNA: TGTGCCAGCAGTGAAATTTACGAGCAGTACTTC
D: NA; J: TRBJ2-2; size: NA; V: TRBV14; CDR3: CASSRHTNTGELFF; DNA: TGTGCCAGCAGCCGTCACACGAACACCGGGGAGCTGTTTTTT
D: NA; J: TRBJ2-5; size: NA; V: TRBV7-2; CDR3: CASSSRRSAETQYF; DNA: TGTGCCAGCAGCTCTAGGCGGAGTGCTGAGACCCAGTACTTC
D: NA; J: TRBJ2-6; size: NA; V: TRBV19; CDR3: CASRHPISGANVLTF; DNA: TGTGCCAGTAGACATCCTATCTCTGGGGCCAACGTCCTGACTTTC
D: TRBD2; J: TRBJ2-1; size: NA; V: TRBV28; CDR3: CASTRTSGRNNEQFF; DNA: TGTGCCAGCACCCGGACTAGCGGGAGAAACAATGAGCAGTTCTTC
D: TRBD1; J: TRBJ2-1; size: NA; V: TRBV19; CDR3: CASSIGQGYNEQFF; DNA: TGTGCCAGTAGTATAGGACAGGGCTACAATGAGCAGTTCTTC
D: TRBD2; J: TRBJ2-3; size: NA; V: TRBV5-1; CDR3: CASSSLSGRPTTDTQYF; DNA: TGCGCCAGCAGCTCCCTCAGCGGGAGGCCTACCACAGATACGCAGTATTTT
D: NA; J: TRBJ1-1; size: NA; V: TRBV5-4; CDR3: CASSLDLAGGGTEAFF; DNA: TGTGCCAGCAGCTTGGACCTCGCGGGGGGAGGCACTGAAGCTTTCTTT
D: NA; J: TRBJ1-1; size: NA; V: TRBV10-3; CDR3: CAISESVSAEAFF; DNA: TGTGCCATCAGTGAGAGCGTCTCCGCTGAAGCTTTCTTT
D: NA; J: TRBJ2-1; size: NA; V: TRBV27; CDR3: CASSRNPSAQRSNEQFF; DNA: TGTGCCAGCAGCCGCAACCCTAGCGCCCAAAGGTCTAATGAGCAGTTCTTC
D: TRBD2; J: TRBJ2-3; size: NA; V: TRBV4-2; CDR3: CASSRSQGGLADPATDTQYF; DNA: TGTGCCAGCAGCCGCTCGCAAGGCGGACTAGCGGATCCTGCCACAGATACGCAGTATTTT
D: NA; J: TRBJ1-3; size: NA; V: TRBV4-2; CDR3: CASSHKELPGENTIYF; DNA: TGTGCCAGCAGCCATAAGGAGTTGCCGGGCGAAAACACCATATATTTT
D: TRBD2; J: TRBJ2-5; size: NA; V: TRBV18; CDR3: CASSPLPGLAGGQETQYF; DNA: TGTGCCAGCTCACCGCTCCCGGGACTAGCGGGAGGGCAAGAGACCCAGTACTTC
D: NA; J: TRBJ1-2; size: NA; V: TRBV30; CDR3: CAWNREGRSHGYTF; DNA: TGTGCCTGGAACAGGGAGGGTAGGAGTCATGGCTACACCTTC
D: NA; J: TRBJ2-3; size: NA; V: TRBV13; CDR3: CASSSLQGPADTQYF; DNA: TGTGCCAGCAGCTCACTCCAAGGTCCCGCAGATACGCAGTATTTT
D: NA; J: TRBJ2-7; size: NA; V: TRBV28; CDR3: CASSPGLGAYEQYF; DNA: TGTGCCAGCAGCCCGGGACTGGGGGCCTACGAGCAGTACTTC
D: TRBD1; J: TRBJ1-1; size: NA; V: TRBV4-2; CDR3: CASSQRRDSQGMYTEAFF; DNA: TGTGCCAGCAGCCAACGCCGGGACAGTCAAGGGATGTACACTGAAGCTTTCTTT